This T cell receptor (beta chain) was captured in a study of blood T cell repertoires in COVID-19. At the level of the study: COVID-19 samples, acute and convalescent, were from the United States, Italy and Spain.

Original processing methods: Cell counts per sample came from amplifying reference gene primers. Profiling relied on immunoSEQ multiplex PCR, and the TCRdb table lists in-frame clones only, not all of them. The V and J calls and the clone size are those of that table, but D and trimming were determined from the DNA. The sample has 150,000 to 200,000 clones, 75% to 90% seen once. Recruited during active infection, patients (from Seattle) were subsequently followed longitudinally. The V gene's germline CDR1 is SGHNT and CDR2 YYREEE (reference sequence). V shed 4 bases and J shed 4 bases, with 9 bases lying between them. The CDR3 is 14 amino acids.

The chain has TRBV5-4 and TRBJ2-6, with D maybe TRBD2 (5 bases). The sample was peripheral blood. The clonotype originates from a woman between 70 and 85 years old with COVID-19, enrolled during active disease. CDR3 nucleotide sequence: TGTGCCAGCAGCGGGAGCCGCGGGGCCAACGTCCTGACTTTC. This codes for CASSGSRGANVLTF.